These 14 T cell receptor beta chains came from one sample sequenced in a study of graft-versus-host responses after intestinal transplantation. No antigen is known for these receptors. Clones were sequenced by immunoSEQ multiplex PCR, and TCRdb holds only the in-frame ones, with some missing. The sample lists under 90,000 clones, 91% occurring once. Sample: unstimulated CD4+ T cells sorted from spleen or lymph node cells, taken before transplant. The source of these receptors is a human donor who was the organ donor for an intestinal transplant.

The rearrangement joins TRBV6-5 to TRBJ2-7; 12 nucleotides match TRBD2. CDR3 size: 14 residues. The V gene end was trimmed by 5 bases and the J gene end by 5 bases; junction bases not matched to a gene: 4. Germline CDR1 is MNHEY and CDR2 is SVGAGI. CDR3 sequence (DNA): TGTGCCAGCAGTCGACTAGCGGGGGTCCACGAGCAGTACTTC. This gives the protein CASSRLAGVHEQYF.

This chain uses TRBV11-2 with TRBJ2-2, with 7 bases fitting TRBD1. Germline CDR1 SGHAT, CDR2 FQNNGV. The CDR3 is 15 residues long. The V and J ends lost 6 bases and 4 bases, in that order; junction bases with no gene match: 8. The CDR3 spells CASRETGKSTGELFF. CDR3 in DNA: TGTGCCAGCAGAGAGACAGGGAAGAGCACCGGGGAGCTGTTTTTT.

This sequence joins TRBV6-1 and TRBJ2-2; D is uncertain. V lost 1 base and J 1 base, leaving 10 bases between the germline ends. Germline CDR1 and CDR2: MNHNS and SASEGT. The CDR3 loop spans 16 amino acids. CDR3 protein: CASSEEGVLNTGELFF. The DNA of the CDR3 is TGTGCCAGCAGTGAAGAAGGAGTATTGAACACCGGGGAGCTGTTTTTT.

This chain connects TRBV10-2 to TRBJ1-5; D might be TRBD1 (5 bases). The ends were cut back, 5 bases at V and 0 bases at J, with 8 bases in the middle. The CDR3 runs 14 residues. Germline assignment: CDR1 WSHSY and CDR2 SAAADI. The CDR3: CASSRGVSNQPQHF. As DNA, the CDR3 is TGCGCCAGCAGTCGGGGGGTTAGCAATCAGCCCCAGCATTTT.

The genes are TRBV4-1 and TRBJ2-7; no clear D. Germline assignment: CDR1 MGHRA and CDR2 YSYEKL. V gave up 1 base and J gave up 3 bases, with 7 bases separating them. The CDR3 consists of 13 residues. The CDR3 sequence is CASSQGLIYEQYF. CDR3 sequence (DNA): TGCGCCAGCAGCCAAGGTCTTATCTACGAGCAGTACTTC.

This chain links TRBV19 with TRBJ2-3; 10 bases line up with TRBD2. J was trimmed by 1 base and V by 7 bases; bases with no gene match: 8. This CDR3 has 16 residues. The germline CDR1 and CDR2 sequences are LNHDA and SQIVND (reference sequence). CDR3 sequence reads: CASTGLAGDRTDTQYF. CDR3 DNA sequence: TGTGCCAGTACGGGTCTAGCGGGGGACCGCACAGATACGCAGTATTTT.

This chain links TRBV7-9 with TRBJ1-1; 9 bases align to TRBD1. The CDR3 runs to 15 residues. Per germline, CDR1 SEHNR and CDR2 FQNEAQ (reference sequence). The V gene end was trimmed by 1 base and the J gene end by 3 bases; junction bases not matched to a gene: 3. CDR3 DNA: TGTGCCAGCAGCTTAGAACAGGGGGCTGACACTGAAGCTTTCTTT. Translation gives CASSLEQGADTEAFF.

The V and J genes are TRBV25-1 and TRBJ2-3, with 11 bases lining up with TRBD2. The length of the CDR3 is 14 residues. The trim removed 5 bases at V and 4 bases at J, leaving 2 bases unmatched. Germline V lookup: CDR1 MGHDK, CDR2 SYGVNS. The CDR3 DNA is TGTGCCAGCAGTTTAGCGGGGGGGGCAGATACGCAGTATTTT. The encoded protein is CASSLAGGADTQYF.

The chain recombines TRBV28 with TRBJ2-5, with 8 bases identical to TRBD1. The CDR3 is 13 residues long. Germline V gene data show CDR1 as MDHEN and CDR2 as SYDVKM. The V gene end was trimmed by 10 bases and the J gene end by 0 bases; junction bases not matched to a gene: 4. The CDR3 nucleotides are TGTGCCACGAACAGGGGGTACCAAGAGACCCAGTACTTC. Its protein product is CATNRGYQETQYF.

The chain links TRBV7-3 to TRBJ2-3; D perhaps matches TRBD2 (6 bases). The length of the CDR3 is 14 residues. In germline, CDR1 is SGHTA, CDR2 FQGTGA. V was shortened by 6 bases and J by 0 bases, with 10 bases between the two germline ends. CDR3 nucleotides: TGTGCCAGCAGGGGAGGACGAAGCACAGATACGCAGTATTTT. It codes for CASRGGRSTDTQYF.

The rearrangement uses TRBV5-4 and TRBJ2-2; 11 bases agree with TRBD2. V trimming: 4 bases; J trimming: 6 bases; junction bases outside the gene matches: 11. The CDR3 runs to 17 residues. Per germline, CDR1 SGHNT and CDR2 YYREEE (reference sequence). As DNA, the CDR3 is TGTGCCAGCAGCGAGAGAACTAGCGGGAGTATCGCCGGGGAGCTGTTTTTT. Translated: CASSERTSGSIAGELFF.

The V call is TRBV30, the J call TRBJ2-7; no clear D. Trimming took off 0 bases at V and 0 bases at J, with 3 bases between the two ends. This CDR3 contains 12 residues. Germline V gene lookup returns CDR1 GTSNPN and CDR2 SVGIG (reference sequence). The CDR3 coding sequence is TGTGCCTGGAGTGTCAGCTCCTACGAGCAGTACTTC. Residues: CAWSVSSYEQYF.

V is TRBV6-1 and J is TRBJ1-2; D gene uncertain. Trimming took off 6 bases at V and 5 bases at J, with 16 bases between the two ends. CDR1 and CDR2 (germline): MNHNS, SASEGT. This CDR3 spans 14 amino acids. Written as DNA, the CDR3 is TGTGCCAGCAGGACGAGGGCAGGAGGATATGGCTACACCTTC. Protein product: CASRTRAGGYGYTF.

This rearrangement joins TRBV5-1 to TRBJ2-1; TRBD2 matches at 14 bases. The CDR3 covers 16 residues. Per the germline V gene, CDR1 is SGHRS and CDR2 is YFSETQ. After removal of 3 bases from V and 8 bases from J, the junction contained 7 bases not matched to a gene. This CDR3 is CASSSPGLAGVYEQFF. The CDR3, as DNA: TGCGCCAGCAGCTCCCCGGGACTAGCGGGAGTTTATGAGCAGTTCTTC.